The 7 T cell receptor beta chains below come from one sample, sequenced in a study of T-cell memory formation after mild COVID-19. From the 5' RACE reads, TCRdb called clonotypes with MiXCR, one entry per CDR3 protein. This table has fewer than 500,000 distinct CDR3 sequences, approximately 23% appearing once. Material for sequencing was PBMCs or a T cell subset sorted from them (not recorded which). The source of these receptors is an adult woman who had mild COVID-19 (a few samples of this study predate the infection). Cell type and time point are not known.

V gene TRBV5-1 combines with J gene TRBJ2-5; TRBD1 agrees at 9 bases. V dropped 7 bases and J dropped 5; count of bases not matched to a gene: 15. The CDR3 sequence is 16 residues long. CDR1 and CDR2 from the germline V gene are SGHRS and YFSETQ. The CDR3 DNA is TGCGCCAGCTCACCTCGGGGGACAGGGTCGTGGGAGACCCAGTACTTC. Amino acid sequence: CASSPRGTGSWETQYF.

This clonotype was observed a handful of times. V gene TRBV3-1 combines with J gene TRBJ2-3; 12 positions agree with TRBD2. V gave up 4 bases and J gave up 6 bases; unmatched junction bases: 5. The CDR3 has 15 amino acids. The germline CDR1 and CDR2 sequences are LGHDT and YNNKEL (reference sequence). CDR3: CASSRLAGAGDTQYF. CDR3 in DNA: TGTGCCAGCAGCCGACTAGCGGGGGCGGGGGATACGCAGTATTTT.

The chain recombines TRBV20-1 with TRBJ1-1, with a possible D match to TRBD1 (5 bases). The CDR3 loop spans 16 amino acids. The V and J ends lost 6 bases and 1 base respectively, with 21 bases between them. Per the germline V gene, CDR1 is DFQATT and CDR2 is SNEGSKA (reference sequence). CDR3 region: CSAPFPRDYRNTEAFF. The CDR3, as DNA: TGCAGTGCCCCTTTCCCCCGGGACTACAGGAACACTGAAGCTTTCTTT.

The rearrangement links TRBV20-1 to TRBJ2-2; TRBD1 might be the D (6 bases). The CDR3 is 15 residues long. CDR1 and CDR2 (germline): DFQATT, SNEGSKA (reference sequence). V lost 6 bases and J lost 5, with 19 bases in between. The DNA of the CDR3 is TGCAGTGCAACAATAGGGGGTTCGGGAACCGGGGAGCTGTTTTTT. This encodes CSATIGGSGTGELFF.

This clonotype was seen only a few times. The chain combines TRBV23-1 with TRBJ2-5; TRBD2 matches at 11 bases. TRBV23-1 is noted as an ORF with a role that remains uncertain. CDR3 length: 17 amino acids. Germline trimming cut 0 bases from V and 1 base from J; bases unmatched to any gene: 4. The CDR3 is CASSQSWGLAVQETQYF. CDR3 nucleotide sequence: TGCGCCAGCAGTCAATCGTGGGGACTAGCGGTCCAAGAGACCCAGTACTTC.

This clonotype was observed a handful of times. The V gene is TRBV20-1, the J gene TRBJ2-5, with TRBD1 identical over 8 bases. Losses at the gene ends were 0 bases for V and 4 bases for J; bases not matched to a gene: 4. The germline CDR1 and CDR2 sequences are DFQATT and SNEGSKA (reference sequence). The length of the CDR3 is 14 residues. In nucleotides, the CDR3 is TGCAGTGCTAGAGACAGGGGGCGGTTAGAGACCCAGTACTTC. Translation: CSARDRGRLETQYF.

The rearrangement joins TRBV7-9 to TRBJ2-7; the D gene is possibly TRBD2 (6 bases). Germline V CDR1 and CDR2: SEHNR, FQNEAQ (reference sequence). This CDR3 comprises 12 residues. V was clipped by 8 bases and J by 6 bases, with 14 bases between them. The CDR3 region is CASAAGTSEQYF. CDR3 DNA: TGTGCCAGCGCGGCCGGGACTTCCGAGCAGTACTTC.